This is a list of T cell receptor beta chains from one sample in a study of PD-1 blockade in classical Hodgkin lymphoma. Only in-frame clones appear in the TCRdb table, and some are missing; sequencing was by immunoSEQ multiplex PCR. The repertoire holds 25,000 to 35,000 clones, with more than 65% as singletons. Source: peripheral blood mononuclear cells (PBMCs), taken before the second cycle of nivolumab. Source of these receptors: a human donor with classical Hodgkin lymphoma. The CDR3 runs from the conserved cysteine through the conserved F or W. A D gene is named only where the DNA matches it firmly. Some rows mark clone size as missing; the rest say once, few, many or name a class of expanded clone.

cdr3_aa	cdr3_nt	clone_size	d_call	j_call	v_call
CASRGTQLANNEQFF	TGTGCCAGCAGGGGCACCCAGCTAGCGAACAATGAGCAGTTCTTC	.	.	TRBJ2-1	TRBV6-6
CASSLEWLRETQYF	TGTGCCAGCAGCTTAGAGTGGCTCCGAGAGACCCAGTACTTC	.	.	TRBJ2-5	TRBV7-2
CASSPGGTGSYNEQFF	TGTGCCAGCTCACCCGGTGGGACAGGGTCCTACAATGAGCAGTTCTTC	few	TRBD1	TRBJ2-1	TRBV18
CASSAGQGRSETQYF	TGCGCCAGCAGCGCAGGACAGGGGAGGTCAGAGACCCAGTACTTC	.	TRBD1	TRBJ2-5	TRBV5-1
CASSVQRRTDTQYF	TGTGCCAGCAGTGTCCAGCGGCGCACAGATACGCAGTATTTT	once	.	TRBJ2-3	TRBV27
CAWIQGGGPTGELFF	TGTGCCTGGATCCAAGGGGGGGGCCCTACCGGGGAGCTGTTTTTT	.	.	TRBJ2-2	TRBV30
CASSDIGRYGYTF	TGTGCCAGCAGTGATATTGGGCGCTATGGCTACACCTTC	.	.	TRBJ1-2	TRBV2
CASSLEDRNSPLHF	TGTGCCAGCAGCTTAGAGGACAGAAATTCACCCCTCCACTTT	few	.	TRBJ1-6	TRBV11-1
CASSVGSNTEAFF	TGTGCCAGCAGCGTAGGGAGCAACACTGAAGCTTTCTTT	.	.	TRBJ1-1	TRBV9
CASSIAPTAGIYEQYF	TGTGCCAGCAGTATTGCCCCCACAGCAGGAATCTACGAGCAGTACTTC	once	.	TRBJ2-7	TRBV5-5
CASSDSGRDDIQYF	TGTGCCAGTAGTGATTCGGGACGGGACGACATTCAGTACTTC	few	.	TRBJ2-4	TRBV19
CATSVQGDWNEKLFF	TGTGCCACCTCCGTCCAAGGGGATTGGAATGAAAAACTGTTTTTT	.	.	TRBJ1-4	TRBV15
CASSFRAKQETQYF	TGTGCCAGCAGCTTCAGGGCTAAACAAGAGACCCAGTACTTC	.	.	TRBJ2-5	TRBV7-9
CAWSPPLNTEAFF	TGTGCCTGGAGTCCCCCCTTGAACACTGAAGCTTTCTTT	.	.	TRBJ1-1	TRBV30
CASSPQGVSYNEQFF	TGTGCCAGCAGCCCCCAGGGGGTCTCCTACAATGAGCAGTTCTTC	.	TRBD1	TRBJ2-1	TRBV7-2
CSCRRTANTGELFF	TGTTCTTGTCGTAGGACAGCGAACACCGGGGAGCTGTTTTTT	.	.	TRBJ2-2	TRBV19
CASSESWTAGQFF	TGCGCCAGCAGTGAGTCCTGGACGGCCGGCCAGTTCTTC	.	.	TRBJ2-1	TRBV10-2
CASTPQGVGTDTQYF	TGTGCCAGCACCCCACAGGGGGTTGGGACAGATACGCAGTATTTT	.	TRBD1	TRBJ2-3	TRBV2
CASSYVKNTEAFF	TGTGCCAGCAGTTACGTGAAGAACACTGAAGCTTTCTTT	.	.	TRBJ1-1	TRBV6-5
CASATKAGLETQYF	TGTGCCAGCGCGACCAAGGCGGGTTTAGAGACCCAGTACTTC	.	.	TRBJ2-5	TRBV18
CASSPRLPKETQYF	TGTGCCAGCTCACCACGACTCCCGAAAGAGACCCAGTACTTC	.	.	TRBJ2-5	TRBV18
CASSVDNGGGAGDTQYF	TGTGCCAGCAGCGTAGATAATGGCGGGGGTGCAGGAGATACGCAGTATTTT	.	TRBD2	TRBJ2-3	TRBV9
CASSRSGTAYNEQFF	TGTGCCAGTAGTAGATCCGGGACAGCCTACAATGAGCAGTTCTTC	.	TRBD1	TRBJ2-1	TRBV19
CASSVTGNTEAFF	TGTGCCAGCAGTGTTACAGGGAACACTGAAGCTTTCTTT	.	.	TRBJ1-1	TRBV28
CASSYGTGLHEQYF	TGTGCCAGCAGTTACGGGACAGGGTTACACGAGCAGTACTTC	.	TRBD1	TRBJ2-7	TRBV6-5
CASNPRDGGANEQFF	TGTGCCAGCAACCCTCGGGACGGGGGGGCTAATGAGCAGTTCTTC	.	TRBD2	TRBJ2-1	TRBV9
CASSAPGTPPYEQYF	TGTGCCAGCAGCGCCCCCGGGACACCACCATACGAGCAGTACTTC	.	.	TRBJ2-7	TRBV21-1
CASSQSLNTEAFF	TGTGCCAGCAGCCAGAGCCTGAACACTGAAGCTTTCTTT	.	.	TRBJ1-1	TRBV14
CASSLGTANYGYTF	TGTGCCAGTAGTCTCGGGACAGCTAACTATGGCTACACCTTC	.	TRBD1	TRBJ1-2	TRBV19
CASSYASLSEAFF	TGTGCCAGCAGTTACGCCTCCCTATCTGAAGCTTTCTTT	.	.	TRBJ1-1	TRBV6-5
CASSHAQGSNQPQHF	TGCGCCAGCAGCCATGCCCAGGGTAGCAATCAGCCCCAGCATTTT	medium-sized	.	TRBJ1-5	TRBV4-3
CASSPNENTEAFF	TGTGCCAGCAGCCCTAACGAAAACACTGAAGCTTTCTTT	few	.	TRBJ1-1	TRBV5-6
CASSLLSRGDTGELFF	TGTGCCAGCAGCCTACTCTCGCGCGGCGACACCGGGGAGCTGTTTTTT	.	.	TRBJ2-2	TRBV7-3
CASRRQGNAGELFF	TGTGCCAGCAGGAGACAGGGGAACGCCGGGGAGCTGTTTTTT	.	TRBD1	TRBJ2-2	TRBV2
CASSYGGTWDTQYF	TGTGCCAGCAGTTACGGTGGGACTTGGGATACGCAGTATTTT	few	.	TRBJ2-3	TRBV6-5
CASRRGVAGGPSTDTQYF	TGTGCCAGCAGGAGGGGGGTGGCGGGAGGGCCAAGCACAGATACGCAGTATTTT	.	TRBD2	TRBJ2-3	TRBV11-2
CASSSKSPLQETQYF	TGTGCCAGCAGCTCCAAGTCCCCCCTCCAAGAGACCCAGTACTTC	once	.	TRBJ2-5	TRBV13
CASSLVGVEQFF	TGTGCCAGCAGCCTGGTGGGGGTTGAGCAGTTCTTC	.	.	TRBJ2-1	TRBV7-2
CASSRRELGSSYEQYF	TGTGCCAGCAGTCGCAGGGAACTAGGGAGCTCCTACGAGCAGTACTTC	.	.	TRBJ2-7	TRBV5-6
CASSVVGNTIYF	TGTGCCAGCAGTGTAGTTGGAAACACCATATATTTT	.	.	TRBJ1-3	TRBV6-1
CASSLRTPWGQPQHF	TGTGCCAGCAGTTTACGGACTCCCTGGGGTCAGCCCCAGCATTTT	.	.	TRBJ1-5	TRBV28
CASSYSYAARNQPQHF	TGTGCCAGCAGTTACTCGTATGCTGCCCGCAATCAGCCCCAGCATTTT	.	.	TRBJ1-5	TRBV6-5
CASHAPGTESYEQYF	TGTGCCAGTCACGCCCCCGGGACAGAGTCCTACGAGCAGTACTTC	.	TRBD1	TRBJ2-7	TRBV6-5
CASSLIVGGRLTEAFF	TGTGCCAGCAGTCTGATAGTAGGCGGACGTTTAACTGAAGCTTTCTTT	.	.	TRBJ1-1	TRBV2
CASSEVRQGNQPQHF	TGTGCCAGCAGTGAAGTTCGCCAGGGGAATCAGCCCCAGCATTTT	.	.	TRBJ1-5	TRBV2
CASSYGGPGSNEKLFF	TGTGCCAGCAGCTACGGGGGGCCCGGTTCAAATGAAAAACTGTTTTTT	.	.	TRBJ1-4	TRBV7-2
CASSQLIVRRANVLTF	TGCGCCAGCAGCCAATTAATCGTTCGGAGGGCCAACGTCCTGACTTTC	.	.	TRBJ2-6	TRBV4-1
CACQGDSGNTIYF	TGTGCCTGTCAGGGAGACAGTGGAAACACCATATATTTT	.	.	TRBJ1-3	TRBV30
CASSLGSATNEKLFF	TGCGCCAGCAGCTTGGGGTCTGCAACTAATGAAAAACTGTTTTTT	.	.	TRBJ1-4	TRBV5-1
CASSVGTGGVDEQFF	TGTGCCAGCAGCGTAGGGACAGGGGGCGTCGATGAGCAGTTCTTC	.	TRBD1	TRBJ2-1	TRBV9
CASSPRRGGGTDTQYF	TGCGCCAGCAGCCCACGGAGGGGGGGAGGCACAGATACGCAGTATTTT	.	.	TRBJ2-3	TRBV4-1